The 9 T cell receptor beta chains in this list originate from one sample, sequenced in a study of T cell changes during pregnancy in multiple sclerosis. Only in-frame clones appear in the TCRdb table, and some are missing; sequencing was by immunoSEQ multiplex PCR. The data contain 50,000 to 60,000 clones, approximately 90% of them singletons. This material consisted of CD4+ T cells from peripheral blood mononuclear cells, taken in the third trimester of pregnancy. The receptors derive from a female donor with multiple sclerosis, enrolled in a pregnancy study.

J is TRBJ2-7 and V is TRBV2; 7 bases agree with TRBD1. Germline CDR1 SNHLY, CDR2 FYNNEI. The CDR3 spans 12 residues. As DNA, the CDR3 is TGTGCTATGACAGGGCAAGCCTACGAGCAGTACTTC. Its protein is CAMTGQAYEQYF.

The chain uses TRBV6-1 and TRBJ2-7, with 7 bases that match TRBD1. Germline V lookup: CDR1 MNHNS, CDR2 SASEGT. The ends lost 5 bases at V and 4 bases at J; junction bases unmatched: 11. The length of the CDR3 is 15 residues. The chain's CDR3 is CASSPDRDPLYEQYF. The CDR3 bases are TGTGCCAGCAGTCCCGACAGGGATCCGCTATACGAGCAGTACTTC.

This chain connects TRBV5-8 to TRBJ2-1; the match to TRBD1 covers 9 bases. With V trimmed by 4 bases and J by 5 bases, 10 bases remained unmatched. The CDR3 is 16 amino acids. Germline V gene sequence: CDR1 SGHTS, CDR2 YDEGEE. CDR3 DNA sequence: TGTGCCAGCAGCCTAGGATCCGGGACAGGGAACAATGAGCAGTTCTTC. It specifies CASSLGSGTGNNEQFF.

CDR3 DNA sequence: TGTGCCAGCAGTTGGCAGGGTGATCAGCCCCAGCATTTT. Translation gives CASSWQGDQPQHF. J is TRBJ1-5 and V is TRBV27; the D gene is possibly TRBD1 (5 bases). Trimming shortened V by 4 bases and J by 5 bases, and 9 bases separated the two germline ends. This CDR3 region has 13 residues. Germline CDR1 is MNHEY and CDR2 is SMNVEV (reference sequence).

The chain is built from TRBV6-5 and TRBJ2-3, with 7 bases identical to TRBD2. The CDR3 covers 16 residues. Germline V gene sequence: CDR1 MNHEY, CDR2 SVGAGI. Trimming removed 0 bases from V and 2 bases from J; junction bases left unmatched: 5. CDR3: CASSYSTSAATDTQYF. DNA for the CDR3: TGTGCCAGCAGTTACTCTACTAGCGCTGCCACAGATACGCAGTATTTT.

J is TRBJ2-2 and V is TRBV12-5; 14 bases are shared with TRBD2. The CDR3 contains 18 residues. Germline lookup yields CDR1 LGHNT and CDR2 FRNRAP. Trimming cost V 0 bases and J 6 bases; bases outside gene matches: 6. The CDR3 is CASGLVPTSGRVAGELFF. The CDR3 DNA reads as TGTGCTAGTGGTTTGGTACCGACTAGCGGGAGGGTTGCCGGGGAGCTGTTTTTT.

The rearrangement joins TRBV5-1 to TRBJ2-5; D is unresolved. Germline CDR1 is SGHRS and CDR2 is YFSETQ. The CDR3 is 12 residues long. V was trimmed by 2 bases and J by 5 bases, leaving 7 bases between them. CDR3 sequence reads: CASSLPQETQYF. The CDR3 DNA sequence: TGCGCCAGCAGCTTACCCCAGGAGACCCAGTACTTC.

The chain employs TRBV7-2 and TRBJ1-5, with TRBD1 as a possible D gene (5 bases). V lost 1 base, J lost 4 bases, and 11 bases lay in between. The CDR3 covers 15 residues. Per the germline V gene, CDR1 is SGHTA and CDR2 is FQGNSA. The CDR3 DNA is TGTGCCAGCAGCTTAGGATCAGGGATAAATCAGCCCCAGCATTTT. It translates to CASSLGSGINQPQHF.

The CDR3 spells CSAYSGPSTDTQYF. The CDR3, as DNA: TGCAGCGCTTACAGCGGACCAAGCACAGATACGCAGTATTTT. This chain uses TRBV29-1 with TRBJ2-3; weak D call: TRBD2 (5 bases). This CDR3 region has 14 residues. Trimming cost V 7 bases and J 0 bases, with 14 bases left between them. Germline assignment: CDR1 SQVTM and CDR2 ANQGSEA.